The present entry profiles one T cell receptor (beta chain) with its context. The assay was immunoSEQ multiplex PCR, and TCRdb's table has in-frame clones only and misses some. The sample shows just under 95,000 clones, around 92% of them seen only once. Germline assignment: CDR1 SGHRS and CDR2 YFSETQ. The CDR3 length is 14 residues. This entry belongs to a study of T cell changes during pregnancy in multiple sclerosis. This receptor was obtained from a female donor with multiple sclerosis, enrolled in a pregnancy study. The sample was peripheral blood, taken in the first trimester of pregnancy. The chain uses TRBV5-1 and TRBJ2-5; tentative D call: TRBD2 (6 bases). The better agreement between TRBJ2-7 and the DNA end casts doubt on the J call. CDR3 sequence (DNA): TGCGCCAGCAGCTCCGCCGGGAGCTCCTACGAGCAGTACTTC. Its protein is CASSSAGSSYEQYF.